This T cell receptor beta chain derives from a study of T cells in Graves' hyperthyroidism and ophthalmopathy. If no ophthalmopathy progression occurred within 18 months, Graves' hyperthyroidism was stable. Participants, patients aged 18 to 65, had newly diagnosed hyperthyroidism with a duration under 2 months. Ten or more counts support this clonotype. Amplification of TCR beta CDR3 regions was performed using RNA transcripts as template. TCR CDR3 underwent first-round RT-PCR with the HTBI primer set. TCRdb called the multiplex PCR reads again in MiXCR, with one record for every CDR3 protein. The sample includes around 690,000 distinct CDR3 sequences, 17% of them seen just once. The TCR originated in a man aged 50 or older with Graves' hyperthyroidism. The sample consisted of blood.

CDR3 nucleotide sequence: TGTGCCAGCAGCCTAGAGGGCCGCGGGCCGAACTACGAGCAGTACTTC. Translating it yields CASSLEGRGPNYEQYF. The chain has TRBV7-2 and TRBJ2-7, with D perhaps matching TRBD2 (5 bases). The germline V gene has CDR1 SGHTA and CDR2 FQGNSA. Between the trimmed V and J ends, which lost 5 bases and 3 bases, there was a span of 20 bases. The CDR3 is made up of 16 amino acids.